The clone carrying this T cell receptor beta chain was observed a few times. Its target is not known. The sample is drawn from a study of T-cell reconstitution after alpha-beta-depleted transplantation in children. General study results and limits: Approximately two months post-transplant, alpha-beta T cells reportedly originated from several hundred expanded graft clones. Some patients showed high day-60 TCRbeta diversity, which derived from surviving recipient T cells and thymic progenitors. From newly produced T cells came most of the T-cell counts and diversity one year after transplant.

Preparation of the TCRbeta library was carried out with unique molecular identifiers. MiXCR was run by TCRdb on the PCR reads, yielding one entry per CDR3 protein. The sample includes fewer than 700,000 distinct CDR3 sequences, 10% to 15% seen only once; the top ten take approximately 2%. The V end lost 1 base, the J end lost 5 bases, and 11 bases lay between the germline ends. The CDR3 runs 14 residues. The V gene's germline CDR1 is MGHDK and CDR2 SYGVNS. This clonotype was sampled from a male patient between 5 and 17 years old who had a stem cell transplant for acute myeloid leukemia, so the T cells may come from the graft donor. This rearrangement joins TRBV25-1 to TRBJ2-5; possible D gene TRBD2, 6 bases. The specimen was PBMCs, mostly from graft donor cells, collected 360 days after TCRalphabeta/CD19-depleted stem cell transplant. The CDR3 DNA reads TGTGCCAGCAGTGAATTTGGGGGAGGTGAGACCCAGTACTTC. It translates to CASSEFGGGETQYF. The variable domain in full, with the rest retrieved from reference TRBV25-1 and TRBJ2-5, is EADIYQTPRYLVIGTGKKITLECSQTMGHDKMYWYQQDPGMELHLIHYSYGVNSTEKGDLSSESTVSRIRTEHFPLTLESARPSHTSQYLCASSEFGGGETQYFGPGTRLLVL.